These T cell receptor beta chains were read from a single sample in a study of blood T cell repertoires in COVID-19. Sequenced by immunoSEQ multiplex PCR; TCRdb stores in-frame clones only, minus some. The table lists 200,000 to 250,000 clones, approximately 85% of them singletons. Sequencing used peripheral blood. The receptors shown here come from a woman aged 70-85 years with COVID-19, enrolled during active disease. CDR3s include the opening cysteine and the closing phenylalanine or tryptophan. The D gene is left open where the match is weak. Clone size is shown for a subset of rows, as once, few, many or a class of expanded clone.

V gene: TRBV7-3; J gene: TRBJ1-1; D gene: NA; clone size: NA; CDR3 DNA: TGTGCCAGCAGCTTAGGGGGAGGCACTGAAGCTTTCTTT; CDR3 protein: CASSLGGGTEAFF
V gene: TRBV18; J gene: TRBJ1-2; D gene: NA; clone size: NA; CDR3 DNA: TGTGCCAGCTCACCAAGTGACAGGTCGGCCTATGGCTACACCTTC; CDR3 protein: CASSPSDRSAYGYTF
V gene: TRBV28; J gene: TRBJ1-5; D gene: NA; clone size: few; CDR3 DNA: TGTGCCAGCACTGTCGGGTATCAGCCCCAGCATTTT; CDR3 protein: CASTVGYQPQHF
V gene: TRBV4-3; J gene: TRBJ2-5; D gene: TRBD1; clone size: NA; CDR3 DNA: TGCGCCAGCAGCCAAGTCCTGGGACAGGGGGCAGGGACCCAGTACTTC; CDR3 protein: CASSQVLGQGAGTQYF
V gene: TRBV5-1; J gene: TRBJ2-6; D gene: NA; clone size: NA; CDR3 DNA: TGCGCCAGCAGCTTAGAGAATCCTGGGGCCAACGTCCTGACTTTC; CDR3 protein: CASSLENPGANVLTF
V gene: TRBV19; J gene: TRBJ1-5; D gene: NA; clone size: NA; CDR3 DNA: TGTGCCAGTAGTAGCCCCCGGGAGGGGAAGGGTCAGCCCCAGCATTTT; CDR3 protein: CASSSPREGKGQPQHF
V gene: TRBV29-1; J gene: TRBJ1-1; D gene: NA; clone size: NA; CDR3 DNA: TGCAGCGAACCGACAGCAGTGAACACTGAAGCTTTCTTT; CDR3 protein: CSEPTAVNTEAFF
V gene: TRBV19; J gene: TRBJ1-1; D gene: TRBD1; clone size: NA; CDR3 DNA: TGTGCCAGTACCTCAGGGGGCGGGGCCACTGAAGCTTTCTTT; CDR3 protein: CASTSGGGATEAFF
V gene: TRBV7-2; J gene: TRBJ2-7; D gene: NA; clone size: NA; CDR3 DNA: TGTGCCAGCAGCGAGGCAGGCGGGCCAGCCTACGAGCAGTACTTC; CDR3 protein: CASSEAGGPAYEQYF
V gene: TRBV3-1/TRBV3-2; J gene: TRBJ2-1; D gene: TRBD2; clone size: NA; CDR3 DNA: TGTGCCAGCAGCCCCAGCGGGAGGCAAGAGGATGAGCAGTTCTTC; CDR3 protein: CASSPSGRQEDEQFF
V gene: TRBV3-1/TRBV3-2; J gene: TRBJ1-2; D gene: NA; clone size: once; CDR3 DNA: TGTGCCAGCAGCCACCAACGAGGGGGCTACACCTTC; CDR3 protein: CASSHQRGGYTF
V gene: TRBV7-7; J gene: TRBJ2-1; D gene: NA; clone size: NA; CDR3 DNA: TGTGCCAGCAGCCAAGCGTTAAGCTCCTACAATGAGCAGTTCTTC; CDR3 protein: CASSQALSSYNEQFF
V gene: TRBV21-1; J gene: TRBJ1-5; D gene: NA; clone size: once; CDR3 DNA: TGTGCCAGCAGCAAAGCCGGGAATCAGCCCCAGCATTTT; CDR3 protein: CASSKAGNQPQHF
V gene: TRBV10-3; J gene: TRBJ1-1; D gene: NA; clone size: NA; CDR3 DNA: TGTGCCATCAGTCGTTCCAAAGCTAACACTGAAGCTTTCTTT; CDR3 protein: CAISRSKANTEAFF
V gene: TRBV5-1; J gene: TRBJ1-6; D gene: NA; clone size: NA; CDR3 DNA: TGCGCCAGCAGCTTGGCCCCCGGAAGACAATCTTCACCCCTCCACTTT; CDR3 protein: CASSLAPGRQSSPLHF
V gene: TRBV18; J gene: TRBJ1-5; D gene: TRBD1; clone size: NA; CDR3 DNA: TGTGCCAGCTCTTTACTTATTATACAGGGGACGGGTCAGCCCCAGCATTTT; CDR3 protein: CASSLLIIQGTGQPQHF
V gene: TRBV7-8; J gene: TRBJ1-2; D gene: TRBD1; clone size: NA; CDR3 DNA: TGTGCCAGCAGCTTAGGACAGGGGGCCTTGTTTGGCTACACCTTC; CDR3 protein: CASSLGQGALFGYTF
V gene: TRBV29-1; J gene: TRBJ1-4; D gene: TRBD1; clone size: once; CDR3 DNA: TGCAGCGCCGGACAGGGAACTAATGAAAAACTGTTTTTT; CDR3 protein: CSAGQGTNEKLFF
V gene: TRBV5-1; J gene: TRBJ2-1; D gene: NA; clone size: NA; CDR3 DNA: TGCGCCAGCAGAGTTGGAGGGGTCGTGGGTGAGCAGTTCTTC; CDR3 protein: CASRVGGVVGEQFF
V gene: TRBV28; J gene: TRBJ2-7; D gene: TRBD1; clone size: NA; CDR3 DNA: TGTGCCAGCAGTTTTGCTTTGGACAGGCGCTCCTACGAGCAGTACTTC; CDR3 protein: CASSFALDRRSYEQYF